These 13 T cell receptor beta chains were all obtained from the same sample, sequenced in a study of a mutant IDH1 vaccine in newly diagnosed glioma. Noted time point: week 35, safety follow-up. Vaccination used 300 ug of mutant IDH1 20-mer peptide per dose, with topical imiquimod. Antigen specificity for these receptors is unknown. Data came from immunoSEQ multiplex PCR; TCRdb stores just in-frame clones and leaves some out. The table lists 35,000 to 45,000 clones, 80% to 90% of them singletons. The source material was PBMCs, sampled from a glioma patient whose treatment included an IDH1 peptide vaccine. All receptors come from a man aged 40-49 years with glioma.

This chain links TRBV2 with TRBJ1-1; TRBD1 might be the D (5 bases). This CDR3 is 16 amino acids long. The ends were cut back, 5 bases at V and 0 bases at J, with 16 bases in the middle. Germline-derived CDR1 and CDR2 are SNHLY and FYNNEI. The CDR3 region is CASSSGLPFMNTEAFF. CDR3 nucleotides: TGTGCCAGCAGTTCAGGGCTTCCTTTCATGAACACTGAAGCTTTCTTT.

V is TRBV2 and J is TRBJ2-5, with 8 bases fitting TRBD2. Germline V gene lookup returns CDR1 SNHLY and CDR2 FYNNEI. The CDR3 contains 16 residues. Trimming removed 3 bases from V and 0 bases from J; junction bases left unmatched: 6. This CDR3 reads CASSDPRGGYQETQYF. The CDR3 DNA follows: TGTGCCAGCAGTGACCCCCGGGGGGGGTACCAAGAGACCCAGTACTTC. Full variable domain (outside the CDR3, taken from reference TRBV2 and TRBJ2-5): EPEVTQTPSHQVTQMGQEVILRCVPISNHLYFYWYRQILGQKVEFLVSFYNNEISEKSEIFDDQFSVERPDGSNFTLKIRSTKLEDSAMYFCASSDPRGGYQETQYFGPGTRLLVL.

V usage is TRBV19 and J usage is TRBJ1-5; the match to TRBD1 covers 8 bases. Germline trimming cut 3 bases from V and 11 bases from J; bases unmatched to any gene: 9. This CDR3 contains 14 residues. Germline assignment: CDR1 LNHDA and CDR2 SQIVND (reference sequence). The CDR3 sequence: CASSIAGGGGAQHF. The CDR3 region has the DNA TGTGCCAGTAGTATTGCAGGGGGCGGGGGAGCCCAGCATTTT.

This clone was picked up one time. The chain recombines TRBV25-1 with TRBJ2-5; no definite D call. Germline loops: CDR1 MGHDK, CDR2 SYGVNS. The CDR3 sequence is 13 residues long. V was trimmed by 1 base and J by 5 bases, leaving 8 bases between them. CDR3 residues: CASSEWGGETQYF. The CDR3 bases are TGTGCCAGCAGTGAATGGGGTGGGGAGACCCAGTACTTC.

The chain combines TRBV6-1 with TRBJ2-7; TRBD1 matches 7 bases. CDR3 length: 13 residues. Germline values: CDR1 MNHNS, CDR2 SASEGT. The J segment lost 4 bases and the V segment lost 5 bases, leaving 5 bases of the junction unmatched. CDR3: CASSRDRGYEQYF. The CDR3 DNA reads TGTGCCAGCAGTCGGGACAGAGGATACGAGCAGTACTTC.

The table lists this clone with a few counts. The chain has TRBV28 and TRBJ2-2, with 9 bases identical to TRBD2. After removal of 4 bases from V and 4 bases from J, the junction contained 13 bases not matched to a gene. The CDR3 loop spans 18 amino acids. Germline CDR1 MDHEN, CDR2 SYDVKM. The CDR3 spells CASSYDLAGERVTGELFF. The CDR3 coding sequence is TGTGCCAGCAGTTACGACTTAGCGGGAGAAAGGGTCACCGGGGAGCTGTTTTTT.

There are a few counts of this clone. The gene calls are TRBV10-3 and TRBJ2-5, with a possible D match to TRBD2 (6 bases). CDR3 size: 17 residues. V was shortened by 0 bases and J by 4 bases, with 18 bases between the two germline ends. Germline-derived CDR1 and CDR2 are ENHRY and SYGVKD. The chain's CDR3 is CAISESGGVRGVETQYF. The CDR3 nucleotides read TGTGCCATCAGTGAGTCGGGGGGAGTCCGGGGAGTAGAGACCCAGTACTTC.

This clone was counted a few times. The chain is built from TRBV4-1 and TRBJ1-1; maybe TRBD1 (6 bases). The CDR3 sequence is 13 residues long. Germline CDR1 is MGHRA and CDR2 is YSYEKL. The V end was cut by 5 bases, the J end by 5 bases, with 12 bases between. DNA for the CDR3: TGCGCCAGCAGCTACGAACAGGGAACTGAAGCTTTCTTT. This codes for CASSYEQGTEAFF.

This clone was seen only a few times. The CDR3 DNA sequence: TGTGCCAGCAGTTACCCTAACAATGAGCAGTTCTTC. Its protein product is CASSYPNNEQFF. The chain combines TRBV6-6 with TRBJ2-1; D not certain. V was cut by 2 bases and J by 5 bases, with 4 bases left in between. This CDR3 spans 12 amino acids. Germline V CDR1 and CDR2: MNHNY, SVGAGI (reference sequence).

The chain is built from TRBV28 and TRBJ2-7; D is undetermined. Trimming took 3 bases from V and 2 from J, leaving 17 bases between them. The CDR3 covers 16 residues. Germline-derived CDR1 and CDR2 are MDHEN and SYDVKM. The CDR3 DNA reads TGTGCCAGCAGTTTCTCATATGTCGTCCTTACCTACGAGCAGTACTTC. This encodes CASSFSYVVLTYEQYF. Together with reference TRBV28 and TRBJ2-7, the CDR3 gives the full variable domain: DVKVTQSSRYLVKRTGEKVFLECVQDMDHENMFWYRQDPGLGLRLIYFSYDVKMKEKGDIPEGYSVSREKKERFSLILESASTNQTSMYLCASSFSYVVLTYEQYFGPGTRLTVT.

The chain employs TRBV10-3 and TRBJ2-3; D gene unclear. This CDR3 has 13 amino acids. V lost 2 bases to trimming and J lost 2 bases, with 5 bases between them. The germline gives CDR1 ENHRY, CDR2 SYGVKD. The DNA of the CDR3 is TGTGCCATCAGTGAGGAAGACACAGATACGCAGTATTTT. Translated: CAISEEDTDTQYF.

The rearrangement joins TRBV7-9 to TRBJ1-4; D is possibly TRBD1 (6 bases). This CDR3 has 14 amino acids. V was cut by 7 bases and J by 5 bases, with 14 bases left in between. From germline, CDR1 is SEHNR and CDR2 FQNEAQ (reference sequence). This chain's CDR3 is CASNPGQKNEKLFF. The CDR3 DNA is TGTGCCAGCAATCCGGGACAAAAAAATGAAAAACTGTTTTTT.

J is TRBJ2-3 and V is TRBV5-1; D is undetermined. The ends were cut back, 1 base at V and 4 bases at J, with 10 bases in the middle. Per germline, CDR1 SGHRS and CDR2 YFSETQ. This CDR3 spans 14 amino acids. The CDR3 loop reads CASSLNSWSDTQYF. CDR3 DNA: TGCGCCAGCAGCTTGAATAGTTGGTCAGATACGCAGTATTTT.